These 9 T cell receptor beta chains were sequenced from one sample in a study of cytomegalovirus exposure and HLA in healthy donors. Vbeta (60) and Jbeta (13) primers were used in the PCR. TCRdb's copy holds only in-frame clones and misses some; the assay was immunoSEQ multiplex PCR. Found here are around 84,000 clones; the top ten clones hold about 5%. Source material: PBMCs. These receptors were obtained from a man younger than 45 in good health and CMV-seronegative.

This chain joins TRBV25-1 and TRBJ2-3; 7 positions agree with TRBD2. The V gene end was trimmed by 3 bases and the J gene end by 1 base; junction bases not matched to a gene: 4. Germline-derived CDR1 and CDR2 are MGHDK and SYGVNS. The CDR3 loop spans 15 amino acids. CDR3 bases: TGTGCCAGCAGTGACCGGGACTACCGCACAGATACGCAGTATTTT. Translated: CASSDRDYRTDTQYF.

The CDR3 DNA reads TGTGCCTGGAGTCCAGACTCTTCAAGGAACACTGAAGCTTTCTTT. It specifies CAWSPDSSRNTEAFF. This chain connects TRBV30 to TRBJ1-1, with D unclear. Trimming pared 2 bases from V and 1 base from J, leaving 14 bases between. This CDR3 is built from 15 residues. Germline CDR1 GTSNPN, CDR2 SVGIG (reference sequence).

The V call is TRBV2, the J call TRBJ2-6, with 10 bases aligning to TRBD1. CDR1 is SNHLY, CDR2 FYNNEI, per germline. J was trimmed by 6 bases and V by 5 bases; bases with no gene match: 1. CDR3 length: 14 residues. CDR3 nucleotide sequence: TGTGCCAGCAGTCGACAGGGGGCGGCCAACGTCCTGACTTTC. It is translated as CASSRQGAANVLTF.

The V call is TRBV13, the J call TRBJ2-1; 9 nucleotides match TRBD2. CDR1 and CDR2 (germline): PRHDT, FYEKMQ (reference sequence). This CDR3 comprises 17 residues. The trim removed 4 bases at V and 5 bases at J, leaving 12 bases unmatched. The CDR3 region has the DNA TGTGCCAGCAGCTCCCGAGCGGGCCTAGCGGGGCACAATGAGCAGTTCTTC. It translates to CASSSRAGLAGHNEQFF. Drawing the rest from reference TRBV13 and TRBJ2-1, the complete variable domain is AAGVIQSPRHLIKEKRETATLKCYPIPRHDTVYWYQQGPGQDPQFLISFYEKMQSDKGSIPDRFSAQQFSDYHSELNMSSLELGDSALYFCASSSRAGLAGHNEQFFGPGTRLTVL.

The chain has TRBV6-5 and TRBJ2-7; 10 bases line up with TRBD1. Germline CDR1 MNHEY, CDR2 SVGAGI. The CDR3 extends over 13 amino acids. The junction had 5 bases not matched to a gene; V was cut back by 6 bases and J by 6 bases. CDR3 residues: CASSKDRGREQYF. For the CDR3, the DNA is TGTGCCAGCAGCAAAGACAGGGGGCGCGAGCAGTACTTC.

The J gene is TRBJ2-3, the V gene TRBV27, with D perhaps TRBD2 (7 bases). Germline CDR1 and CDR2: MNHEY and SMNVEV (reference sequence). The V end lost 7 bases, the J end lost 3 bases, and 23 bases lay between the germline ends. This CDR3 contains 17 residues. Written as DNA, the CDR3 is TGTGCCAGCACCCCCTTTGCTAGCGGAGGGGGAACAGATACGCAGTATTTT. This translates into CASTPFASGGGTDTQYF.

The chain combines TRBV29-1 with TRBJ1-3, with TRBD1 identical over 10 bases. The CDR3 totals 14 residues. The ends lost 6 bases at V and 2 bases at J; junction bases unmatched: 4. Germline V gene sequence: CDR1 SQVTM, CDR2 ANQGSEA. The CDR3 sequence: CSVEGQGTGNTIYF. Written as DNA, the CDR3 is TGCAGCGTGGAGGGACAGGGGACTGGAAACACCATATATTTT. The full variable domain, rest sourced from reference TRBV29-1 and TRBJ1-3, is SAVISQKPSRDICQRGTSLTIQCQVDSQVTMMFWYRQQPGQSLTLIATANQGSEATYESGFVIDKFPISRPNLTFSTLTVSNMSPEDSSIYLCSVEGQGTGNTIYFGEGSWLTVV.

This rearrangement joins TRBV19 to TRBJ2-5, with TRBD2 as a possible D gene (6 bases). Germline values: CDR1 LNHDA, CDR2 SQIVND (reference sequence). V lost 3 bases and J 4 bases, leaving 15 bases between the germline ends. The CDR3 spans 15 residues. In DNA form, the CDR3 reads TGTGCCAGTAGTATCGGGGGTGGTAGCGGAGAGACCCAGTACTTC. Translation: CASSIGGGSGETQYF.

The rearrangement uses TRBV6-5 and TRBJ2-2; 9 bases fit TRBD1. Germline V gene data show CDR1 as MNHEY and CDR2 as SVGAGI. V shed 9 bases and J 5 bases; nucleotides not matched to a gene: 4. This CDR3 has 13 residues. The CDR3 here is CASFDRGTGELFF. CDR3 DNA: TGTGCCAGTTTTGACAGGGGGACCGGGGAGCTGTTTTTT.